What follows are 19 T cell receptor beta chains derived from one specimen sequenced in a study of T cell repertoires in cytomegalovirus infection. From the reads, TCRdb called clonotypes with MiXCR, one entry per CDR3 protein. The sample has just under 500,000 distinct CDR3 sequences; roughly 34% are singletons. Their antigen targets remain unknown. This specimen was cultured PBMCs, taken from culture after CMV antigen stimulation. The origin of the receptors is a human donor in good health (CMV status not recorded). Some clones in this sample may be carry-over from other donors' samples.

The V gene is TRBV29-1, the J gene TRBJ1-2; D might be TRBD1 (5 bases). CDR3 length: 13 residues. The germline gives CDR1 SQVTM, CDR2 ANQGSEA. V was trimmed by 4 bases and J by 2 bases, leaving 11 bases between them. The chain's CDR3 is CSVGGVGNYGYTF. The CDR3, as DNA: TGCAGCGTTGGAGGGGTAGGGAACTATGGCTACACCTTC.

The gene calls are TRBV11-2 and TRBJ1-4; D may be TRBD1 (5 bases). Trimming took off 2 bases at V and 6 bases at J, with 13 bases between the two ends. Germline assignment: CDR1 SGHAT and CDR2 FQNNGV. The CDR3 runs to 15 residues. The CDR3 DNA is TGTGCCAGCAGCTTAACCGGTCCCAGGGATGAAAAACTGTTTTTT. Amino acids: CASSLTGPRDEKLFF. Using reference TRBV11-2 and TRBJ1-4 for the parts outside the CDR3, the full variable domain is EAGVAQSPRYKIIEKRQSVAFWCNPISGHATLYWYQQILGQGPKLLIQFQNNGVVDDSQLPKDRFSAERLKGVDSTLKIQPAKLEDSAVYLCASSLTGPRDEKLFFGSGTQLSVL.

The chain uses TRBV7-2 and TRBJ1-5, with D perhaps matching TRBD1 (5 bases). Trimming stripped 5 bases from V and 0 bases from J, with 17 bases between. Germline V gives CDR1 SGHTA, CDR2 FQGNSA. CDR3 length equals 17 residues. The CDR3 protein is CASSASPGGVSNQPQHF. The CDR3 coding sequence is TGTGCCAGCAGCGCATCCCCCGGGGGGGTTAGCAATCAGCCCCAGCATTTT.

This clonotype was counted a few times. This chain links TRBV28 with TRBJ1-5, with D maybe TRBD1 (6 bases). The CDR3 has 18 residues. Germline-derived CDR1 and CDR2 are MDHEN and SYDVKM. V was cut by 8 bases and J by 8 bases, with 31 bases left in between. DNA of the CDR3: TGTGCCAGCGTCACTTCACACCTGCGCCACAGGGATCTTGAGCCCCAGCATTTT. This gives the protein CASVTSHLRHRDLEPQHF.

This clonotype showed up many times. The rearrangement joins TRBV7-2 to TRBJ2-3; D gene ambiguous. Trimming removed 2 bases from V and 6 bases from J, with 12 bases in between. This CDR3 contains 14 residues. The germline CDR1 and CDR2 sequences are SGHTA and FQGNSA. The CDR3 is CASSLSAIKDTQYF. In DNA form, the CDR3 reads TGTGCCAGCAGCTTAAGCGCGATCAAGGATACGCAGTATTTT.

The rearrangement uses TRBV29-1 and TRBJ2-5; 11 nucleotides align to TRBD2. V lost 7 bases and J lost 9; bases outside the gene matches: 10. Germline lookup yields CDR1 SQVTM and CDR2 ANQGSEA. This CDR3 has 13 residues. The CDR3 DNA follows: TGCAGCGCCCGCACTAGCGGGAGATTGGCCCAGTACTTC. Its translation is CSARTSGRLAQYF.

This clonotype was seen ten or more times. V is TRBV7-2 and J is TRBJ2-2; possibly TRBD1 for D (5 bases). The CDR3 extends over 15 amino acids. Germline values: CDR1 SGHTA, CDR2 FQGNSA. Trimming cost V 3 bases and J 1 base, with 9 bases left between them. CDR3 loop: CASSLFGQNTGELFF. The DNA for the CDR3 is TGTGCCAGCAGCTTGTTCGGACAGAACACCGGGGAGCTGTTTTTT.

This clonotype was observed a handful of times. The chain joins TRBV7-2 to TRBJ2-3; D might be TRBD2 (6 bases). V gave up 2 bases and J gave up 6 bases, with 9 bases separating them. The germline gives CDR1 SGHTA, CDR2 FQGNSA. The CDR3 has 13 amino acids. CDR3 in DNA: TGTGCCAGCAGCTTAACTAGCAAGGATACGCAGTATTTT. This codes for CASSLTSKDTQYF.

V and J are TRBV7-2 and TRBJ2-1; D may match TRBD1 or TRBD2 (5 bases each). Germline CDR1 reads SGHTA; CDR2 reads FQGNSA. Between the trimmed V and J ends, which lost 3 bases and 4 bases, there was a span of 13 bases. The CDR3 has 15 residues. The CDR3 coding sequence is TGTGCCAGCAGCTTCAAAGTGGGGGAATACAATGAGCAGTTCTTC. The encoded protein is CASSFKVGEYNEQFF.

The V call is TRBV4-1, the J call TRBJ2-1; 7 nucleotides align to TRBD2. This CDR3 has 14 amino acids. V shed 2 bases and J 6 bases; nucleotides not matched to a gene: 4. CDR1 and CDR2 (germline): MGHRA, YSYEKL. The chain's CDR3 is CASSQPPSGNEQFF. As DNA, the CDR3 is TGCGCCAGCAGCCAACCCCCTAGCGGCAATGAGCAGTTCTTC.

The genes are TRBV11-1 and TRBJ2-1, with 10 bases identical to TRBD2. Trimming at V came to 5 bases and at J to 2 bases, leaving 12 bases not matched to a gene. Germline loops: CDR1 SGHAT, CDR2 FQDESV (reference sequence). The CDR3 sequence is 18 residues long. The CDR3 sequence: CASSPPPVLAGPYNEQFF. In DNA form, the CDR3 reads TGTGCCAGCAGCCCCCCCCCGGTACTAGCGGGACCCTACAATGAGCAGTTCTTC. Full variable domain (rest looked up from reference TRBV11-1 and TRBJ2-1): EAEVAQSPRYKITEKSQAVAFWCDPISGHATLYWYRQILGQGPELLVQFQDESVVDDSQLPKDRFSAERLKGVDSTLKIQPAELGDSAMYLCASSPPPVLAGPYNEQFFGPGTRLTVL.

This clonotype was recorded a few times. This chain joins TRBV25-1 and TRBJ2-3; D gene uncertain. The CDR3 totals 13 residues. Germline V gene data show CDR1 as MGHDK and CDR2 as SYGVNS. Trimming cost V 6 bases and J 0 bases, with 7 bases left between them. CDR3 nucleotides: TGTGCCAGCAGAACACTAAGCACAGATACGCAGTATTTT. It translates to CASRTLSTDTQYF.

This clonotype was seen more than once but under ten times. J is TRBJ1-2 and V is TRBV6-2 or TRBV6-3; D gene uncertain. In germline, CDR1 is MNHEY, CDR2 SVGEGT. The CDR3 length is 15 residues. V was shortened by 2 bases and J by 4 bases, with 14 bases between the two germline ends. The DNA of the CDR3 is TGTGCCAGCAGTTACGAGGGAGGACTTCGCTATGGCTACACCTTC. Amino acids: CASSYEGGLRYGYTF.

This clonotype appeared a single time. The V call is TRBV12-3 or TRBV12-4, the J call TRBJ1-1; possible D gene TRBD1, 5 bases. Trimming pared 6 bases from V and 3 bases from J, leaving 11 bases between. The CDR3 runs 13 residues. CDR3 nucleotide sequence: TGTGCCAGCAGGGGACCGGCGGACACTGAAGCTTTCTTT. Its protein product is CASRGPADTEAFF.

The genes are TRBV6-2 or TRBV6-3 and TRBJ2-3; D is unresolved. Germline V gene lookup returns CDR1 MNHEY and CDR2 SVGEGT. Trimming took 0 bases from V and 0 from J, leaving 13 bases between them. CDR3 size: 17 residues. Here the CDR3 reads CASSYSTRKISTDTQYF. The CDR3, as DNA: TGTGCCAGCAGTTACTCGACACGTAAGATTAGCACAGATACGCAGTATTTT.

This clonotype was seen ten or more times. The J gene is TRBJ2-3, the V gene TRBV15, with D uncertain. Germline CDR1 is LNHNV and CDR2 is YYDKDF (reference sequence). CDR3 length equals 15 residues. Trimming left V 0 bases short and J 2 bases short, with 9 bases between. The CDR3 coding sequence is TGTGCCACCAGCAGAGATAGACAAAACACAGATACGCAGTATTTT. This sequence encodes CATSRDRQNTDTQYF.

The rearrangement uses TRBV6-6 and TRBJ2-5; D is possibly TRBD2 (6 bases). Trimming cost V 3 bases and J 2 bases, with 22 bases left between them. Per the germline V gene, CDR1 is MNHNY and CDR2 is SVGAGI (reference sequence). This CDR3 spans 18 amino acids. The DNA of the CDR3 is TGTGCCAGCAGTTATGGGGACTTAACTATTCGGCTACAAGAGACCCAGTACTTC. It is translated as CASSYGDLTIRLQETQYF.

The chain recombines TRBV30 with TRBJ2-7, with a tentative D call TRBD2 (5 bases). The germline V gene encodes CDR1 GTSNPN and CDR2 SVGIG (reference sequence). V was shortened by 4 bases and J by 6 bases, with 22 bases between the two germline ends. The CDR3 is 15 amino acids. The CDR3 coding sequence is TGTGCCTGGACCGAATCGATAGTCGGAGGAGGCGAGCAGTACTTC. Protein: CAWTESIVGGGEQYF. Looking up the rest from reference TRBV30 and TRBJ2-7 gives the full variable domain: SQTIHQWPATLVQPVGSPLSLECTVEGTSNPNLYWYRQAAGRGLQLLFYSVGIGQISSEVPQNLSASRPQDRQFILSSKKLLLSDSGFYLCAWTESIVGGGEQYFGPGTRLTVT.

The CDR3 nucleotides read TGTGCCAGCTCACCACCTCAGGACAAACAATACAATGAGCAGTTCTTC. This gives the protein CASSPPQDKQYNEQFF. This chain connects TRBV18 to TRBJ2-1, with D tentatively TRBD1 (5 bases). This CDR3 has 16 residues. The V and J ends lost 0 bases and 4 bases respectively, with 13 bases between them. Germline assignment: CDR1 KGHSH and CDR2 LQKENI.